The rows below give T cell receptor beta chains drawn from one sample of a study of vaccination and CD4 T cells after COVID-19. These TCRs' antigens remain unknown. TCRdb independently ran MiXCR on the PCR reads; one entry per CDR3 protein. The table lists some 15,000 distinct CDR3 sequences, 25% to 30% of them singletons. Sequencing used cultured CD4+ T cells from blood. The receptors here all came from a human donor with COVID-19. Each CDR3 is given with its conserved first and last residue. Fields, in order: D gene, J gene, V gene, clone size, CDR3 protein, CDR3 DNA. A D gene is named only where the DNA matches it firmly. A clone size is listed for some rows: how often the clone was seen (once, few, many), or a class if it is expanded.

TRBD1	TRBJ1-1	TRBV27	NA	CASSLGDRGLTEAFF	TGTGCCAGCAGTTTGGGGGACAGGGGTTTGACTGAAGCTTTCTTT
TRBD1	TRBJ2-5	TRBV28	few	CASSAKDRGPGETQYF	TGTGCCAGCAGTGCGAAAGACAGGGGGCCTGGGGAGACCCAGTACTTC
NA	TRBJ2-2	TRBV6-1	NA	CASRTQTGELFF	TGTGCCAGCAGAACACAGACCGGGGAGCTGTTTTTT
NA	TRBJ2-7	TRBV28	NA	CASQQQGETYEQYF	TGTGCCAGCCAGCAACAGGGCGAAACCTACGAGCAGTACTTC
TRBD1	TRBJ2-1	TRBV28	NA	CASSQGARNEQFF	TGTGCCAGCAGCCAGGGGGCGCGGAATGAGCAGTTCTTC
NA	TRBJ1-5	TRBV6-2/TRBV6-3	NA	CASSLPNQPQHF	TGTGCCAGCAGTCTCCCGAATCAGCCCCAGCATTTT
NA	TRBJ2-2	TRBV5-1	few	CASSWGGSGATGELFF	TGCGCCAGCAGCTGGGGAGGGTCGGGGGCCACCGGGGAGCTGTTTTTT
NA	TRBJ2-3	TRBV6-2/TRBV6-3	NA	CASNPPGEVGDTQYF	TGTGCCAGCAACCCCCCCGGGGAGGTCGGGGATACGCAGTATTTT
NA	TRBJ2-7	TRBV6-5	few	CASSYSGLISYEQYF	TGTGCCAGCAGTTACTCCGGACTGATCTCCTACGAGCAGTACTTC
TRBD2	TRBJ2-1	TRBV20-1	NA	CSAPLAGGHYNEQFF	TGCAGTGCTCCCTTAGCGGGGGGGCATTACAATGAGCAGTTCTTC
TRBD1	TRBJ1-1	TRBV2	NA	CASRDDRGRNTEAFF	TGTGCCAGCAGGGATGACAGGGGGCGCAACACTGAAGCTTTCTTT
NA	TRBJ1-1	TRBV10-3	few	CAISDARRNTEAFF	TGTGCCATCAGTGACGCAAGACGGAACACTGAAGCTTTCTTT
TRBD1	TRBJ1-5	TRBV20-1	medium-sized	CSAGDRGQPQHF	TGCAGTGCCGGGGACAGGGGACAGCCCCAGCATTTT
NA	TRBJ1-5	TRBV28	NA	CASRLGSRRPQHF	TGTGCCAGCAGGCTAGGGAGTAGGAGGCCCCAGCATTTT
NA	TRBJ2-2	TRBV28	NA	CASSFNPAELFF	TGTGCCAGCAGTTTCAACCCGGCGGAGCTGTTTTTT
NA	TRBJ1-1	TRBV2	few	CASKHEAFF	TGTGCCAGCAAACATGAAGCTTTCTTT
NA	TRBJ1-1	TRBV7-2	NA	CASSFGNTGSGTEAFF	TGTGCCAGCAGCTTCGGCAACACGGGCTCGGGCACTGAAGCTTTCTTT
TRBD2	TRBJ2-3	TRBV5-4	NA	CASSSPTSSTDTQYF	TGTGCCAGCAGCTCTCCGACTAGCAGCACAGATACGCAGTATTTT
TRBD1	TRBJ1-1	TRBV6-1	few	CASNKGQGKNTEAFF	TGTGCCAGCAATAAGGGACAGGGGAAGAACACTGAAGCTTTCTTT
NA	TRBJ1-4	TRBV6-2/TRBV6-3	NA	CASSYTGATNEKLFF	TGTGCCAGCAGTTACACGGGGGCAACTAATGAAAAACTGTTTTTT
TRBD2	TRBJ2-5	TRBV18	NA	CASSRGAQETQYF	TGTGCCAGCTCGCGGGGGGCCCAAGAGACCCAGTACTTC
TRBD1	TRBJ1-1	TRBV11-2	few	CASSLPGQGRTEAFF	TGTGCCAGCAGCTTGCCCGGACAGGGTAGAACTGAAGCTTTCTTT
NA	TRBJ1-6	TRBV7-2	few	CASSRDGNSPLHF	TGTGCCAGCAGCCGCGACGGGAATTCACCCCTCCACTTT
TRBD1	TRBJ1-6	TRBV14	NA	CASSQGGGTGTSPLHF	TGTGCCAGCAGCCAAGGGGGAGGGACAGGGACCTCACCCCTCCACTTT
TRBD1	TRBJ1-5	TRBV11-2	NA	CASSRDRGYNQPQHF	TGTGCCAGCAGCCGGGACAGGGGATATAATCAGCCCCAGCATTTT
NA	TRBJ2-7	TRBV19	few	CASSYLGSSYEQYF	TGTGCCAGTAGCTACCTAGGGTCCTCGTACGAGCAGTACTTC
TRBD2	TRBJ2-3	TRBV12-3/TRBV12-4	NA	CASTRTSGHHTQYF	TGTGCCAGCACCCGGACTAGCGGTCATCATACGCAGTATTTT
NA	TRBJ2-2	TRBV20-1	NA	CSAPRGKGSTGELFF	TGCAGTGCCCCAAGGGGCAAAGGATCCACCGGGGAGCTGTTTTTT
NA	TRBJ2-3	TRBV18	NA	CASSRAGHSSTDTQYF	TGTGCCAGCTCCCGAGCCGGGCACTCTAGCACAGATACGCAGTATTTT
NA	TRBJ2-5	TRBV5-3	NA	CASSVAGIQETQYF	TGTGCCAGCAGCGTTGCCGGGATCCAAGAGACCCAGTACTTC
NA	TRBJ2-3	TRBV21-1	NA	CASSKEASEGTDTQYF	TGTGCCAGCAGCAAAGAAGCTAGCGAGGGCACAGATACGCAGTATTTT
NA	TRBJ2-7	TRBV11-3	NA	CASSFDSSYEQYF	TGTGCCAGCAGCTTTGACAGCTCCTACGAGCAGTACTTC
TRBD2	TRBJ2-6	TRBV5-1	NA	CASSLTAGGGAGANVLTF	TGCGCCAGCAGCTTGACGGCGGGGGGGGGCGCTGGGGCCAACGTCCTGACTTTC
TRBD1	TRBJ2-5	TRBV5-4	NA	CASSPYLGQGYQETQYF	TGTGCCAGCAGCCCGTATTTGGGACAGGGCTACCAAGAGACCCAGTACTTC
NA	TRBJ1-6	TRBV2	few	CASKGGLPLHF	TGTGCCAGCAAAGGGGGATTGCCCCTCCACTTT
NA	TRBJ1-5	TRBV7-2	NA	CASSPPGGGDQPQHF	TGTGCCAGCAGCCCCCCGGGGGGGGGAGATCAGCCCCAGCATTTT
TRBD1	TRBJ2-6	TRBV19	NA	CASNTISGTGGSGANVLTF	TGTGCCAGTAATACCATTTCCGGGACAGGGGGGTCTGGGGCCAACGTCCTGACTTTC
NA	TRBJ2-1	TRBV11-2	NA	CASMVDRGTYNEQFF	TGTGCCAGCATGGTGGATCGGGGGACCTACAATGAGCAGTTCTTC
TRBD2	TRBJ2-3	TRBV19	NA	CASSPGLAVSTDTQYF	TGTGCCAGTAGTCCGGGACTAGCGGTGAGCACAGATACGCAGTATTTT
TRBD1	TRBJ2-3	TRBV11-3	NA	CASSLPGQGAHTQYF	TGTGCCAGCAGCTTGCCGGGACAGGGGGCACATACGCAGTATTTT
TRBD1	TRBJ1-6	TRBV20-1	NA	CSALEGANSPLHF	TGCAGTGCTTTAGAGGGGGCTAATTCACCCCTCCACTTT
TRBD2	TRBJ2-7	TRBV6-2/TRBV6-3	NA	CASSYVSGAGHYEQYF	TGTGCCAGCAGTTACGTTAGCGGGGCGGGCCACTACGAGCAGTACTTC
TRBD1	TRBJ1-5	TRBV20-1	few	CSASPGQGFQPQHF	TGCAGTGCTAGCCCGGGACAGGGTTTTCAGCCCCAGCATTTT
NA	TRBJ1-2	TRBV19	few	CASNVRDYGYTF	TGTGCCAGTAACGTTAGGGACTATGGCTACACCTTC
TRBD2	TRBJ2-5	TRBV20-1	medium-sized	CSARDGLAGKETQYF	TGCAGTGCTAGAGATGGACTAGCGGGGAAAGAGACCCAGTACTTC